This TCR beta chain was documented in a study of graft-versus-host responses after intestinal transplantation. For the study at large: Among the recipients, transplants were multivisceral, liver-intestinal, or isolated intestinal. The recipients all started with anti-thymocyte globulin induction and then took tacrolimus and steroids for approximately 3 years. Study-wide points: Individuals who had graft-donor T cell macrochimerism had allografts that showed high graft-versus-host to host-versus-graft clonal ratios.

The table came from immunoSEQ multiplex PCR; TCRdb's copy has only in-frame clones and leaves some out. The sample has approximately 110,000 clones; roughly nine tenths are singletons. This CDR3 is built from 15 residues. As concerns this clone: Its antigen is unknown.

The V gene is TRBV21-1, the J gene TRBJ1-1; the tabulated D call, TRBD1, remains unverified against the DNA. TRBV21-1 is classified as a pseudogene. The source of this sequence is a human donor who was the organ donor for an intestinal transplant. Sequencing was performed on unstimulated CD4+ T cells sorted from spleen or lymph node cells, taken before transplant. CDR3 protein: CASSKGTGEPTEAFF. The CDR3 nucleotides read TGTGCCAGCAGCAAAGGGACAGGAGAGCCCACTGAAGCTTTCTTT.